This T cell receptor beta chain was captured by sequencing in a study of T cell changes during pregnancy in multiple sclerosis. Generated by immunoSEQ multiplex PCR, the TCRdb table keeps only in-frame clones and is missing some. Among about 68,000 clones listed, about 90% were seen once. Trimming left V 4 bases short and J 5 bases short, with 15 bases between. Germline V gene lookup returns CDR1 SEHNR and CDR2 FQNEAQ (reference sequence). The CDR3 has 15 residues. Sequenced material: peripheral blood, taken in the second trimester of pregnancy. The source is a female donor with multiple sclerosis, enrolled in a pregnancy study. The chain uses TRBV7-9 and TRBJ2-1; D is perhaps TRBD2 (6 bases). The CDR3 DNA follows: TGTGCCAGCAGCTATCAACCTTGGGAGGACAATGAGCAGTTCTTC. Translated, it gives CASSYQPWEDNEQFF. The full variable domain, in which reference TRBV7-9 and TRBJ2-1 provide the parts outside the CDR3, is DTGVSQNPRHKITKRGQNVTFRCDPISEHNRLYWYRQTLGQGPEFLTYFQNEAQLEKSRLLSDRFSAERPKGSFSTLEIQRTEQGDSAMYLCASSYQPWEDNEQFFGPGTRLTVL.